These 21 T cell receptor beta chains came from one sample sequenced in a study of regulatory T cells in long-lasting Graves disease. Investigators prepared the TCR beta libraries by applying iRepertoire HTBI primers and Arm-PCR of CDR3 regions. TCRdb analysed the multiplex PCR reads with MiXCR anew, one entry per CDR3 protein. The table lists about 420,000 distinct CDR3 sequences, about 17% of them singletons, with about 25% in the top ten. This sample's time point: newly diagnosed GD, antithyroid drugs for less than 3 months. Generation of the TCR library employed RNA extracted from PBMCs. These data were likewise used in another study, on T cells in Graves' hyperthyroidism and ophthalmopathy.

The starting material was peripheral blood mononuclear cells (PBMCs), obtained at new diagnosis, from a patient treated with antithyroid drugs. Every receptor here comes from a woman aged 18-29 years with Graves disease.

This clonotype was recorded once. A much larger clone differs by one base, so this may be a read error. The gene calls are TRBV20-1 and TRBJ2-1; D is possibly TRBD2 (5 bases). V was clipped by 2 bases and J by 2 bases, with 13 bases between them. Germline V gene lookup returns CDR1 DFQATT and CDR2 SNEGSKA (reference sequence). This CDR3 is built from 15 residues. The CDR3 region is CSARLPGSPYNEQFF. The DNA for the CDR3 is TGCAGTGCTAGATTACCGGGATCGCCCTACAATGAGCAGTTCTTC.

This clonotype has at least ten counts. A read error likely explains this, since a far larger clone differs by one base. The J gene is TRBJ2-7, the V gene TRBV20-1, with 10 nucleotides matching TRBD2. After removal of 0 bases from V and 7 bases from J, the junction contained 18 bases not matched to a gene. From germline, CDR1 is DFQATT and CDR2 SNEGSKA (reference sequence). The CDR3 totals 18 residues. The CDR3 sequence is CSARDYSTTSGAYNEQYF. The CDR3 nucleotides are TGCAGTGCTAGAGATTATTCCACAACTAGCGGGGCTTACAATGAGCAGTACTTC.

This clonotype was observed many times. The chain couples TRBV6-2 or TRBV6-3 to TRBJ2-3, with D maybe TRBD1 (5 bases). Germline V gene lookup returns CDR1 MNHEY and CDR2 SVGEGT. The CDR3 consists of 17 residues. The V gene lost 0 bases and the J gene lost 1 base, with 14 bases spanning the gap. The chain's CDR3 is CASSYSDTAVGTDTQYF. CDR3 nucleotide sequence: TGTGCCAGCAGTTACTCGGACACCGCTGTGGGCACAGATACGCAGTATTTT.

This clonotype was seen more than once but under ten times. The chain joins TRBV6-2 or TRBV6-3 to TRBJ2-7; 11 bases are a match to TRBD2. Germline V gene data show CDR1 as MNHEY and CDR2 as SVGEGT. The CDR3 has 15 amino acids. The V gene end was trimmed by 6 bases and the J gene end by 3 bases; junction bases not matched to a gene: 7. As DNA, the CDR3 is TGTGCCAGCAGCTCGGGGGGACTAGCGGTCTACGAGCAGTACTTC. The encoded protein is CASSSGGLAVYEQYF.

The rearrangement uses TRBV6-1 and TRBJ1-4; unclear D gene. The CDR3 has 16 amino acids. The germline CDR1 and CDR2 sequences are MNHNS and SASEGT. Trimming removed 7 bases at V and 7 bases at J, with 22 bases between. CDR3 loop: CASKPSGSGAGEKLFF. The CDR3 coding sequence is TGTGCCAGCAAACCCTCCGGTTCGGGAGCGGGTGAAAAACTGTTTTTT.

This clonotype showed up just a few times. The rearrangement uses TRBV7-3 and TRBJ2-1; D call uncertain. The V end was cut by 2 bases, the J end by 5 bases, with 10 bases between. Germline-derived CDR1 and CDR2 are SGHTA and FQGTGA. The CDR3 extends over 14 amino acids. The CDR3 bases are TGTGCCAGCAGCTTACTCGGCGGTAACAATGAGCAGTTCTTC. This encodes CASSLLGGNNEQFF.

The chain joins TRBV12-3 or TRBV12-4 to TRBJ1-3, with unresolved D. This CDR3 region has 15 residues. V gave up 6 bases and J gave up 8 bases, with 20 bases separating them. The CDR3 here is CASSDGPLPLDTIYF. The CDR3 DNA reads as TGTGCCAGCAGCGATGGACCATTGCCATTGGACACCATATATTTT.

In its sample, this clonotype was seen a few times. This chain joins TRBV6-1 and TRBJ2-1; 11 bases are shared with TRBD2. The germline CDR1 and CDR2 sequences are MNHNS and SASEGT. The ends lost 5 bases at V and 8 bases at J; junction bases unmatched: 11. The CDR3 length is 16 residues. CDR3 protein: CASSYRLLAGGYEQFF. As DNA, the CDR3 is TGTGCCAGCAGTTACCGACTTCTAGCGGGAGGTTATGAGCAGTTCTTC.

The table lists this clonotype with many counts. The genes are TRBV5-5 and TRBJ2-3; unclear D gene. The CDR3 contains 14 residues. The V gene lost 4 bases and the J gene lost 3 bases, with 12 bases spanning the gap. Germline V gives CDR1 SGHKS, CDR2 YYEKEE (reference sequence). For the CDR3, the DNA is TGTGCCAGCAGCATAGAACACAGAACAGATACGCAGTATTTT. It yields the protein CASSIEHRTDTQYF.

This clonotype showed up just a few times. The V gene is TRBV19, the J gene TRBJ1-2; D is undetermined. The CDR3 totals 12 residues. Trimming took off 7 bases at V and 4 bases at J, with 10 bases between the two ends. Germline-derived CDR1 and CDR2 are LNHDA and SQIVND (reference sequence). The CDR3 here is CASNARGYGYTF. The CDR3 region has the DNA TGTGCCAGTAATGCCAGAGGCTATGGCTACACCTTC.

Many counts were recorded for this clonotype. V is TRBV12-3 or TRBV12-4 and J is TRBJ2-3; D possibly corresponds to TRBD1 (6 bases). V was pared by 6 bases and J by 8 bases, with 12 bases between. CDR3 size: 12 residues. CDR3 in amino acids: CASSFEGGTQYF. CDR3 nucleotide sequence: TGTGCCAGCAGCTTCGAAGGGGGTACGCAGTATTTT.

There are many counts of this clonotype. The gene calls are TRBV7-2 and TRBJ2-7; no definite D call. Per the germline V gene, CDR1 is SGHTA and CDR2 is FQGNSA. Between the trimmed V and J ends, which lost 4 bases and 6 bases, there was a span of 10 bases. The CDR3 covers 12 residues. The CDR3 bases are TGTGCCAGCAGCTCTCAGCGATTCGAGCAGTACTTC. Its translation is CASSSQRFEQYF.

There are a few counts of this clonotype. V is TRBV9 and J is TRBJ2-1, with D perhaps matching TRBD2 (6 bases). Germline V CDR1 and CDR2: SGDLS, YYNGEE. V gave up 3 bases and J gave up 7 bases, with 23 bases separating them. This CDR3 is 17 amino acids long. The CDR3 here is CASSARSAGLVGNEQFF. As DNA, the CDR3 is TGTGCCAGCAGCGCCCGTTCGGCGGGACTGGTGGGGAATGAGCAGTTCTTC.

This clonotype has just a few counts. The chain uses TRBV11-3 and TRBJ2-1; 10 positions agree with TRBD2. The CDR3 is made up of 16 amino acids. CDR1 and CDR2 (germline): SGHNT, YENEEA. Trimming cost V 4 bases and J 10 bases; bases outside gene matches: 13. The chain's CDR3 is CASSSRLAGALREQFF. The CDR3 nucleotides read TGTGCCAGCAGCTCCCGACTAGCGGGTGCCCTCCGAGAGCAGTTCTTC.

The table lists this clonotype with a few counts. This chain links TRBV7-2 with TRBJ2-7; 7 bases are a match to TRBD2. This CDR3 comprises 15 residues. Germline lookup yields CDR1 SGHTA and CDR2 FQGNSA. V lost 0 bases and J lost 0; bases outside the gene matches: 2. The CDR3 DNA is TGTGCCAGCAGCTTAGCACTAGCGCACTCCTACGAGCAGTACTTC. This translates into CASSLALAHSYEQYF.

At least ten counts were recorded for this clonotype. The V and J genes are TRBV6-2 or TRBV6-3 and TRBJ1-5; no reliable D call. The length of the CDR3 is 14 residues. CDR1 is MNHEY and CDR2 is SVGEGT in the germline V gene. V dropped 2 bases and J dropped 1 base, with 6 bases sitting between them. In DNA form, the CDR3 reads TGTGCCAGCAGTTACGGTGGAAGCAATCAGCCCCAGCATTTT. This encodes CASSYGGSNQPQHF.

This clonotype turned up a few times. V usage is TRBV15 and J usage is TRBJ2-1, with TRBD2 matching 8 bases. The CDR3 consists of 15 residues. Germline V lookup: CDR1 LNHNV, CDR2 YYDKDF (reference sequence). V lost 4 bases, J lost 3 bases, and 5 bases stayed unmatched. The CDR3 spells CATSIRGTSYNEQFF. In nucleotides, the CDR3 is TGTGCCACCAGCATTCGTGGGACTAGCTACAATGAGCAGTTCTTC. The full variable domain, its missing parts supplied by reference TRBV15 and TRBJ2-1, is DAMVIQNPRYQVTQFGKPVTLSCSQTLNHNVMYWYQQKSSQAPKLLFHYYDKDFNNEADTPDNFQSRRPNTSFCFLDIRSPGLGDTAMYLCATSIRGTSYNEQFFGPGTRLTVL.

This clonotype was counted at least ten times. The V and J genes are TRBV11-3 and TRBJ2-7; 7 nucleotides align to TRBD2. Germline CDR1 reads SGHNT; CDR2 reads YENEEA. V shed 5 bases, J shed 3 bases, and the junction held 10 bases outside the gene matches. The CDR3 is made up of 15 amino acids. This CDR3 reads CASSAPAGDYYEQYF. CDR3 bases: TGTGCCAGCAGCGCCCCCGCCGGGGACTACTACGAGCAGTACTTC.

A few counts support this clonotype. J is TRBJ2-3 and V is TRBV15, with TRBD2 matching 8 bases. The CDR3 sequence is 16 residues long. The germline V gene has CDR1 LNHNV and CDR2 YYDKDF (reference sequence). V gave up 4 bases and J gave up 3 bases; unmatched junction bases: 9. CDR3 DNA: TGTGCCACCAGCAATGCCCGAGCGGGAGTTACAGATACGCAGTATTTT. Translated: CATSNARAGVTDTQYF.

This clonotype was counted many times. This chain uses TRBV6-1 with TRBJ2-5; perhaps TRBD1 as D (5 bases). Between the trimmed V and J ends, which lost 7 bases and 5 bases, there was a span of 11 bases. CDR3 length equals 12 residues. CDR1 MNHNS and CDR2 SASEGT come from the germline V gene. The CDR3: CASTGAGETQYF. Here the CDR3 DNA reads TGTGCCAGCACCGGCGCAGGGGAGACCCAGTACTTC.

This clonotype was counted many times. This CDR3 reads CASSLAVAGVGEQFF. Here the CDR3 DNA reads TGCGCCAGCAGCTTGGCGGTAGCGGGAGTAGGTGAGCAGTTCTTC. This sequence joins TRBV5-1 and TRBJ2-1, with 9 bases fitting TRBD2. The germline gives CDR1 SGHRS, CDR2 YFSETQ. After removal of 0 bases from V and 9 bases from J, the junction contained 7 bases not matched to a gene. The length of the CDR3 is 15 residues.